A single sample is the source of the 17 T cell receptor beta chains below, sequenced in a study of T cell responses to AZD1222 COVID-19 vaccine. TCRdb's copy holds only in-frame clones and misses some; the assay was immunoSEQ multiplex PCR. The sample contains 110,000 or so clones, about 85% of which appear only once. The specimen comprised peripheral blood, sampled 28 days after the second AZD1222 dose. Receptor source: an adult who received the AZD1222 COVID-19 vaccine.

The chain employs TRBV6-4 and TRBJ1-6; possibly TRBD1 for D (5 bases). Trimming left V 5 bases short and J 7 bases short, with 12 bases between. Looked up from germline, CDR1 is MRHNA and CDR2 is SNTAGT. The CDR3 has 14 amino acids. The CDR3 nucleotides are TGTGCCAGCAGTCGTGACAGCTCGAATTCACCCCTCCACTTT. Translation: CASSRDSSNSPLHF.

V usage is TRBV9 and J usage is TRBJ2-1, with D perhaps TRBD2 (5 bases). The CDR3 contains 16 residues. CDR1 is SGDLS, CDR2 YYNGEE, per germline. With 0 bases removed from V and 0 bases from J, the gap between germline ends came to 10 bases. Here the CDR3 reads CASSVDGGGSYNEQFF. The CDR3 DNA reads TGTGCCAGCAGCGTAGATGGAGGAGGCTCCTACAATGAGCAGTTCTTC.

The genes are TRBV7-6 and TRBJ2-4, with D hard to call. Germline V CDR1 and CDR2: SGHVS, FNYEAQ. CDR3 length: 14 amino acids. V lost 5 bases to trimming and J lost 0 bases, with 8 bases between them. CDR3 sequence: CASSQDIAKNIQYF. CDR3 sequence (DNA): TGTGCCAGCAGCCAAGATATAGCCAAAAACATTCAGTACTTC.

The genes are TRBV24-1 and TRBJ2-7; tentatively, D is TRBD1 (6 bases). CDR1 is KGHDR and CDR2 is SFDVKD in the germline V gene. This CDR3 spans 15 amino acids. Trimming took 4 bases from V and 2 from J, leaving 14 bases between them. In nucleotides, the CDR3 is TGTGCCACCAGTGAGCGCCGGGACAACACCTACGAGCAGTACTTC. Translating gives CATSERRDNTYEQYF.

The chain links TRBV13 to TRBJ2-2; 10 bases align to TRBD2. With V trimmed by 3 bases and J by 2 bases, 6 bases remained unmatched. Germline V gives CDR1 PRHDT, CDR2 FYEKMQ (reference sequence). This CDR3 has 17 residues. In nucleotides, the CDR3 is TGTGCCAGCAGCTTCCTACTAGCGGGGTATAACACCGGGGAGCTGTTTTTT. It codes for CASSFLLAGYNTGELFF. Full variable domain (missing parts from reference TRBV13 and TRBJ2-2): AAGVIQSPRHLIKEKRETATLKCYPIPRHDTVYWYQQGPGQDPQFLISFYEKMQSDKGSIPDRFSAQQFSDYHSELNMSSLELGDSALYFCASSFLLAGYNTGELFFGEGSRLTVL.

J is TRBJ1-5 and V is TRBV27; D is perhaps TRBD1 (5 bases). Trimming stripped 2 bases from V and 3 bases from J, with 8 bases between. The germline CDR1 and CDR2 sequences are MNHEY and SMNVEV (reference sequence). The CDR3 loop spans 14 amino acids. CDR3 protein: CASSLQGDNQPQHF. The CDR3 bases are TGTGCCAGCAGTTTACAGGGAGACAATCAGCCCCAGCATTTT.

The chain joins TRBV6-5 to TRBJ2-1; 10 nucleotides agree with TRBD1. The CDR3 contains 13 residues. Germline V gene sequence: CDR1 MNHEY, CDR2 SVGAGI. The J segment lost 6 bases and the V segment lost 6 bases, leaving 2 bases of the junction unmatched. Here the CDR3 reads CASRGQGGNEQFF. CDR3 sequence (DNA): TGTGCCAGCAGAGGACAGGGGGGCAATGAGCAGTTCTTC.

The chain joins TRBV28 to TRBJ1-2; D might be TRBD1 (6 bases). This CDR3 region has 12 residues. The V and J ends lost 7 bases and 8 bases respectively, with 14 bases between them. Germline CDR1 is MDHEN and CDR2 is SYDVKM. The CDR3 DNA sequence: TGTGCCAGCAAAACCGGGGGCAGAGGCTACACCTTC. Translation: CASKTGGRGYTF.

CDR3 residues: CASSRDRGSGYTF. The CDR3 DNA is TGTGCCAGCAGCAGGGACAGGGGCTCTGGCTACACCTTC. The chain employs TRBV12-3 or TRBV12-4 and TRBJ1-2, with TRBD1 matching over 10 bases. The junction had 5 bases not matched to a gene; V was cut back by 6 bases and J by 7 bases. This CDR3 spans 13 amino acids.

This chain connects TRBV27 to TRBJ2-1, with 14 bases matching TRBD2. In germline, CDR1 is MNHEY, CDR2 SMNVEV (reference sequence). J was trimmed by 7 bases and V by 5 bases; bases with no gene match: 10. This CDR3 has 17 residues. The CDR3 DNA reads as TGTGCCAGCAGTAAAAGACTAGCGGGGGGGCCTGTAAATGAGCAGTTCTTC. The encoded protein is CASSKRLAGGPVNEQFF.

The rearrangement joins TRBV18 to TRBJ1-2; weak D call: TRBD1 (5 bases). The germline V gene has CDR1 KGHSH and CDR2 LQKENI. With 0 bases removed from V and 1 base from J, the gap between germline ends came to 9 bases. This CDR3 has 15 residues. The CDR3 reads CASSPPSGINYGYTF. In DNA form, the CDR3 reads TGTGCCAGCTCACCACCGTCAGGGATTAACTATGGCTACACCTTC.

The CDR3 DNA reads as TGTGCCAGCAGCATCGGGGTTGCAACTAATGAAAAACTGTTTTTT. Translating gives CASSIGVATNEKLFF. The chain has TRBV5-5 and TRBJ1-4; no clear D gene. The CDR3 is 15 residues long. V lost 4 bases, J lost 0 bases, and 10 bases lay in between. Germline CDR1 is SGHKS and CDR2 is YYEKEE (reference sequence).

In nucleotides, the CDR3 is TGTGCCAGCAGCCATGGGGGACGGACCTTGGGCGAGCAGTACTTC. This gives the protein CASSHGGRTLGEQYF. The V gene is TRBV3-1 (or the pseudogene TRBV3-2), the J gene TRBJ2-7; D assignment may be TRBD1 or TRBD2 (5 bases each). V gave up 3 bases and J gave up 6 bases, with 18 bases separating them. Germline V gene sequence: CDR1 LGHDT, CDR2 YNNKEL (reference sequence). The CDR3 sequence is 15 residues long.

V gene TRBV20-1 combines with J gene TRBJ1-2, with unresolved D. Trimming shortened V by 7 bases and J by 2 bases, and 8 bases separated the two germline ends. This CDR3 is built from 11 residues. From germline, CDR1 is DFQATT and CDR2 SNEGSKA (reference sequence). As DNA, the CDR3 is TGCAGTGTTTTACTGAACTATGGCTACACCTTC. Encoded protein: CSVLLNYGYTF.

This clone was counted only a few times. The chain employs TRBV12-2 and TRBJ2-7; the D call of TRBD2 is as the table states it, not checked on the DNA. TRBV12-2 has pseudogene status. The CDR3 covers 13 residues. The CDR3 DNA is TGTGCAAGTCGCTCGAGGGAACTGGTCGAGCAGTACTTC. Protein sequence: CASRSRELVEQYF.

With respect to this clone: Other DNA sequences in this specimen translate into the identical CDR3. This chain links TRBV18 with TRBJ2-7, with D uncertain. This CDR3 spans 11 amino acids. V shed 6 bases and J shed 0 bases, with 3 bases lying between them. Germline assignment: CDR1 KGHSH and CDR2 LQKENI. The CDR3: CASSYSYEQYF. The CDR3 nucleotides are TGTGCCAGCTCGTACTCCTACGAGCAGTACTTC.

CDR3 bases: TGTGCCACCAGGTTCCTGCAGAGGGCGATAACTTTCTTT. Translation: CATRFLQRAITFF. This chain links TRBV24-1 with TRBJ1-1; D gene unclear. Trimming pared 7 bases from V and 12 bases from J, leaving 20 bases between. This CDR3 contains 13 residues. In germline, CDR1 is KGHDR, CDR2 SFDVKD.